This T cell receptor beta chain was sequenced for a study of blood T cells in healthy people across ages. This clonotype has ten or more counts. Germline assignment: CDR1 SGHTA and CDR2 FQGNSA. With 6 bases removed from V and 2 bases from J, the gap between germline ends came to 17 bases. This CDR3 is 15 amino acids long. With a J-beta primer mix and a sample-barcoded 5' primer, a second PCR ran about 7 to 11 cycles. One entry per CDR3 protein, called by TCRdb with MiXCR from the 5' RACE reads. This repertoire shows about 590,000 distinct CDR3 sequences, around 31% found once; its top ten account for more than 15%.

V is TRBV7-2 and J is TRBJ2-7; D assignment may be TRBD1 or TRBD2 (5 bases each). Input material: blood. This sequence was found in a woman of 80 years or more in good health. In DNA form, the CDR3 reads TGTGCCAGCAGACCCCGGGGCCAGGGAACCTACGAGCAGTACTTC. It specifies CASRPRGQGTYEQYF.